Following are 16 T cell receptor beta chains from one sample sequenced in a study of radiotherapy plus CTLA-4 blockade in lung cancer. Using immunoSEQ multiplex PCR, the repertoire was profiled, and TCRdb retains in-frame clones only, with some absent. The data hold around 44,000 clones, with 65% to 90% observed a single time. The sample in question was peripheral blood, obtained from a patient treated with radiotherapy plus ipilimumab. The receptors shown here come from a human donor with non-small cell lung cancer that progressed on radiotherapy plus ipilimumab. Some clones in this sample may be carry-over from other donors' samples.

The CDR3 loop reads CASWVRGVPQHF. The CDR3, as DNA: TGTGCCAGCTGGGTCAGGGGGGTTCCCCAGCATTTT. The chain joins TRBV7-8 to TRBJ1-5, with 7 bases lining up with TRBD1. J lost 10 bases, V lost 8 bases, and 8 bases had no gene match. This CDR3 has 12 amino acids. Germline assignment: CDR1 SGHVS and CDR2 FQNEAQ.

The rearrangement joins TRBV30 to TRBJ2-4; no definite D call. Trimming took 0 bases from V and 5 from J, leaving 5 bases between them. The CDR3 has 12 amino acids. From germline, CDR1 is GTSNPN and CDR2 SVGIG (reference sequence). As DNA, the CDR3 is TGTGCCTGGAGTGTACTTCAAAACATTCAGTACTTC. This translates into CAWSVLQNIQYF.

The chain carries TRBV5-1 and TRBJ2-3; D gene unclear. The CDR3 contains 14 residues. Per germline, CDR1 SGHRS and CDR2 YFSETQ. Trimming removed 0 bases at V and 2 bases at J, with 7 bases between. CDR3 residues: CASSLGENTDTQYF. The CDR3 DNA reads TGCGCCAGCAGCTTGGGTGAGAACACAGATACGCAGTATTTT.

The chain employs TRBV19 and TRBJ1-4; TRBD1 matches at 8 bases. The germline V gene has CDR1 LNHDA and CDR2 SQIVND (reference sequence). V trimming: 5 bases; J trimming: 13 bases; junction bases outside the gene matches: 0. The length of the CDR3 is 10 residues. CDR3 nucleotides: TGTGCCAGTAGTGGACAGGGACTGTTTTTT. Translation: CASSGQGLFF. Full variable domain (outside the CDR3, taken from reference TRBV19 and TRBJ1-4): DGGITQSPKYLFRKEGQNVTLSCEQNLNHDAMYWYRQDPGQGLRLIYYSQIVNDFQKGDIAEGYSVSREKKESFPLTVTSAQKNPTAFYLCASSGQGLFFGSGTQLSVL.

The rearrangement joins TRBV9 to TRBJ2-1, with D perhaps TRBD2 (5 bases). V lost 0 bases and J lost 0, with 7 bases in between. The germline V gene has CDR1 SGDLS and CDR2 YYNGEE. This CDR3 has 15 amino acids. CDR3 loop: CASSVVGSSYNEQFF. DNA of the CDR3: TGTGCCAGCAGCGTAGTGGGGAGCTCCTACAATGAGCAGTTCTTC.

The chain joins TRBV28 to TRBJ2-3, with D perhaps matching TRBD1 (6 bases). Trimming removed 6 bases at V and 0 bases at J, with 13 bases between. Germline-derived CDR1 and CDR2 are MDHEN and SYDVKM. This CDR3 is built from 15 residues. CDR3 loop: CASSRGQFSTDTQYF. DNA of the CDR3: TGTGCCAGCAGCCGCGGACAGTTTAGCACAGATACGCAGTATTTT.

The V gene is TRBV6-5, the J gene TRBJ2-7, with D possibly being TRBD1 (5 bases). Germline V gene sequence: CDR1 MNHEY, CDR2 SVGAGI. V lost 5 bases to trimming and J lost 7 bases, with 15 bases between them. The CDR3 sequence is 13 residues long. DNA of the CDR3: TGTGCCAGCAGTAGCAGGGTAACGGAAGAGCAGTACTTC. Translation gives CASSSRVTEEQYF.

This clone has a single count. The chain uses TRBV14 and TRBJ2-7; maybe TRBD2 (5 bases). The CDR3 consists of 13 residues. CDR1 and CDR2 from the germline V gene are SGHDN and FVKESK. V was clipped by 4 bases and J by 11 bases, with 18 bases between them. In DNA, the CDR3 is TGTGCCAGCAGCCCTCGAGGGTCCGCAGCAGAGTACTTC. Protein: CASSPRGSAAEYF.

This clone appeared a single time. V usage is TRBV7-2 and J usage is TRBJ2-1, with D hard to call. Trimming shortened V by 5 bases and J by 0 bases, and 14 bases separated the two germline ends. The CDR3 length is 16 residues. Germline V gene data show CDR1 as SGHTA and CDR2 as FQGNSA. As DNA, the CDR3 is TGTGCCAGCAGCCCTAGTCCATCTAGCTCCTACAATGAGCAGTTCTTC. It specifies CASSPSPSSSYNEQFF. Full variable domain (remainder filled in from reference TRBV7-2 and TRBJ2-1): GAGVSQSPSNKVTEKGKDVELRCDPISGHTALYWYRQSLGQGLEFLIYFQGNSAPDKSGLPSDRFSAERTGGSVSTLTIQRTQQEDSAVYLCASSPSPSSSYNEQFFGPGTRLTVL.

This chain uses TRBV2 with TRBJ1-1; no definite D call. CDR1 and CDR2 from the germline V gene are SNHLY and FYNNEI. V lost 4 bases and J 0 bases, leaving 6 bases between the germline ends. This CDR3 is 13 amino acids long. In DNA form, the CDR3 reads TGTGCCAGCAGTGGGGCAGTGAACACTGAAGCTTTCTTT. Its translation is CASSGAVNTEAFF.

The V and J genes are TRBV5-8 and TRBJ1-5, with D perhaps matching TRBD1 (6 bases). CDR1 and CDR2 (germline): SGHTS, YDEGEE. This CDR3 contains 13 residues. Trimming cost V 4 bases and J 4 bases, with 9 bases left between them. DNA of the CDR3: TGTGCCAGCAGCAGGACAGTTAATCAGCCCCAGCATTTT. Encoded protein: CASSRTVNQPQHF.

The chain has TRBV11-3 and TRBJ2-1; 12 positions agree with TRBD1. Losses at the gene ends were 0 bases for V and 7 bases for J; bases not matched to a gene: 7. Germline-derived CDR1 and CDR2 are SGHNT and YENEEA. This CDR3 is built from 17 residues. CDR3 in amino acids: CASSLDGGTGGRNEQFF. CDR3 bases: TGTGCCAGCAGCTTAGATGGGGGGACAGGGGGCCGGAATGAGCAGTTCTTC.

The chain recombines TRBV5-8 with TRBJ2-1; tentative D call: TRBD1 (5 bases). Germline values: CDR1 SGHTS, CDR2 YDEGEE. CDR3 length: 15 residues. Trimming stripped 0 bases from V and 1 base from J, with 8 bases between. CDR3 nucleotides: TGTGCCAGCAGCTTGGGGACAATGTCCTACAATGAGCAGTTCTTC. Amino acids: CASSLGTMSYNEQFF. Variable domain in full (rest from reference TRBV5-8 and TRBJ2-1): EAGVTQSPTHLIKTRGQQATLRCSPISGHTSVYWYQQALGLGLQFLLWYDEGEERNRGNFPPRFSGRQFPNYSSELNVNALELEDSALYLCASSLGTMSYNEQFFGPGTRLTVL.

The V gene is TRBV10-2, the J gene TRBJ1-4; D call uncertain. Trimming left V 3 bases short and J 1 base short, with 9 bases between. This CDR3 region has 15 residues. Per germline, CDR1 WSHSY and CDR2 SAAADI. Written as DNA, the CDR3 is TGCGCCAGCAGTGAATGGGCAGAAACTAATGAAAAACTGTTTTTT. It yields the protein CASSEWAETNEKLFF.

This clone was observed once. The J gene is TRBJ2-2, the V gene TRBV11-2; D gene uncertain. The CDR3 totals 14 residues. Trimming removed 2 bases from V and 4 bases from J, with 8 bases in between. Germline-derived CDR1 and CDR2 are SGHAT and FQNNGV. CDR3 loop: CASSLTRRTGELFF. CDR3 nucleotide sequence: TGTGCCAGCAGCTTAACGAGGCGCACCGGGGAGCTGTTTTTT.

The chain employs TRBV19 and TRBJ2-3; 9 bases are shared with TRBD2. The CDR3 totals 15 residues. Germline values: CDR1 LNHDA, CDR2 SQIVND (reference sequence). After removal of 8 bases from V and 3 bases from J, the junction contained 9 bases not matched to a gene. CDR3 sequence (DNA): TGTGCCAGTCGAGGGCGGGAGGGTTGGACAGATACGCAGTATTTT. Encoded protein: CASRGREGWTDTQYF.